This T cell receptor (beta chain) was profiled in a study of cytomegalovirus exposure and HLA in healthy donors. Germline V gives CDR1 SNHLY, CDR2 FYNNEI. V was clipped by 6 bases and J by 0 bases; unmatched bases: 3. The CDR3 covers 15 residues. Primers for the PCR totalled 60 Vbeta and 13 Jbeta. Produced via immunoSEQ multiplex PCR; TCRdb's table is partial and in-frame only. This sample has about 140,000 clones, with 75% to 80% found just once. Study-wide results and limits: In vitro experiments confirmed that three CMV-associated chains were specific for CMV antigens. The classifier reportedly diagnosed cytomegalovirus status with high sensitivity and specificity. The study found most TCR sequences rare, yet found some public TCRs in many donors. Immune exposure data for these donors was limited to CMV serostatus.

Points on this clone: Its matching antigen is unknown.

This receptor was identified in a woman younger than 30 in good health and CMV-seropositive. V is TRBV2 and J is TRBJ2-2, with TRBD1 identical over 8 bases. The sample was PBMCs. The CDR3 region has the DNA TGTGCCAGCAGAATGGACAGGGCGAACACCGGGGAGCTGTTTTTT. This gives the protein CASRMDRANTGELFF. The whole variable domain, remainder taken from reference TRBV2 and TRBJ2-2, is EPEVTQTPSHQVTQMGQEVILRCVPISNHLYFYWYRQILGQKVEFLVSFYNNEISEKSEIFDDQFSVERPDGSNFTLKIRSTKLEDSAMYFCASRMDRANTGELFFGEGSRLTVL.